The text below deals with one TCR beta chain. This record comes from a study of blood T cell repertoires in COVID-19. Overall study: Researchers got acute and convalescent COVID-19 samples from the United States, Italy and Spain. Sample material is recorded as cDNA or gDNA derived from T cells, B-cell-depleted T cells, or PBMCs.

CDR3 size: 16 residues. Germline V gene data show CDR1 as LNHDA and CDR2 as SQIVND (reference sequence). Trimming pared 6 bases from V and 0 bases from J, leaving 14 bases between. Per the study methods: Scientists estimated how many nucleated cells there were by amplifying reference gene primers. Sequencing used immunoSEQ multiplex PCR; TCRdb keeps in-frame clones, though not all of them. The V and J calls and clone size come from that table; D and trimming were worked out from the DNA. The sample contains over 100,000 clones, about 87% of which appear only once. V and J are TRBV19 and TRBJ1-4; maybe TRBD1 (6 bases). The TCR originated in a human donor in a cohort sampled during active COVID-19. The sample was peripheral blood. The CDR3 loop reads CASRGQHTATNEKLFF. The CDR3 coding sequence is TGTGCCAGTAGAGGACAGCACACCGCAACTAATGAAAAACTGTTTTTT.